This record concerns one T cell receptor beta chain sequence. V lost 3 bases, J lost 5 bases, and 4 bases stayed unmatched. Germline CDR1 reads SGHTA; CDR2 reads FQGNSA. The length of the CDR3 is 15 residues. The repertoire was sequenced with immunoSEQ multiplex PCR; TCRdb's copy has only in-frame clones and lacks some. The table shows roughly 40,000 clones, with about 70% occurring only once. The data originate from a study of blood T cell repertoires in COVID-19. The chain is built from TRBV7-2 and TRBJ2-1, with 10 bases fitting TRBD2. The sequencing input was peripheral blood. This TCR came from an elderly man with acute or convalescent COVID-19. DNA of the CDR3: TGTGCCAGCAGCTTCACTAGCGGGACCAACAATGAGCAGTTCTTC. This translates into CASSFTSGTNNEQFF.